Included here is one TCR beta chain sequence, with context. Individuals aged roughly 18 to 100 years were recruited from fewer than 25 US areas. Original processing methods: The authors estimated nucleated cell counts from reference gene primer amplification. The data were produced by immunoSEQ multiplex PCR, yet TCRdb's version contains in-frame clones alone and is incomplete. Clonal size and the V and J genes are those of that table, whereas D and trimming came from the DNA. Here the sample spans over 250,000 clones, about 85% being singletons. This sample was included in a study of blood T cell repertoires in COVID-19. Overall study: The cDNA or gDNA used as material had been derived from T cells, B-cell-depleted T cells, or PBMCs.

The sequenced sample was PBMCs or T cells enriched from blood (not recorded which). This receptor was identified in a woman in her 50s who had recovered from COVID-19.

CDR3 in amino acids: CASSLLSSGMYEQYF. CDR3 in DNA: TGTGCCAGCAGCTTATTGTCTAGCGGGATGTACGAGCAGTACTTC. The chain uses TRBV7-3 and TRBJ2-7; 9 bases line up with TRBD2. CDR3 length: 15 amino acids. Germline-derived CDR1 and CDR2 are SGHTA and FQGTGA. J lost 4 bases, V lost 2 bases, and 6 bases had no gene match.